Listed below are T cell receptor beta chains from one sample, sequenced in a study of blood T cell repertoires in COVID-19. The table came from immunoSEQ multiplex PCR; TCRdb's copy has only in-frame clones and leaves some out. Of about 58,000 clones in the sample, around 79% were seen once. The sequenced sample consisted of peripheral blood. The receptors come from a human donor in a cohort sampled during active COVID-19. The CDR3 runs from the conserved cysteine through the conserved F or W. A D gene is named only where the DNA matches it firmly. Not every row has a clone size; where given, it reads once, few, many or a size class.

d_gene: TRBD1
abundance: NA
v_gene: TRBV30
j_gene: TRBJ1-6
CDR3aa: CAWSVHRGGPLHF
CDR3nt: TGTGCCTGGAGTGTTCACAGGGGAGGACCCCTCCACTTT

d_gene: TRBD1
abundance: NA
v_gene: TRBV7-9
j_gene: TRBJ2-7
CDR3aa: CASSHRDRGQDEQYF
CDR3nt: TGTGCCAGCAGCCACCGGGACAGGGGGCAGGACGAGCAGTACTTC

d_gene: NA
abundance: NA
v_gene: TRBV18
j_gene: TRBJ1-1
CDR3aa: CASSPFETIKNTEAFF
CDR3nt: TGTGCCAGCTCACCATTCGAGACAATAAAGAACACTGAAGCTTTCTTT

d_gene: NA
abundance: NA
v_gene: TRBV28
j_gene: TRBJ2-1
CDR3aa: CASSIQGGVSHNEQFF
CDR3nt: TGTGCCAGCAGTATACAGGGGGGGGTCTCACACAATGAGCAGTTCTTC

d_gene: NA
abundance: NA
v_gene: TRBV5-6
j_gene: TRBJ2-1
CDR3aa: CASRGGGLEQFF
CDR3nt: TGTGCCAGCAGGGGAGGGGGTCTTGAGCAGTTCTTC

d_gene: NA
abundance: NA
v_gene: TRBV6-5
j_gene: TRBJ2-1
CDR3aa: CASSPVRLNNEQFF
CDR3nt: TGTGCCAGCAGTCCCGTCCGACTAAACAATGAGCAGTTCTTC

d_gene: NA
abundance: few
v_gene: TRBV12-3/TRBV12-4
j_gene: TRBJ1-1
CDR3aa: CASSWQRDTEAFF
CDR3nt: TGTGCCAGCAGCTGGCAGAGGGACACTGAAGCTTTCTTT

d_gene: NA
abundance: NA
v_gene: TRBV4-1
j_gene: TRBJ2-5
CDR3aa: CASSQALTNREETQYF
CDR3nt: TGCGCCAGCAGCCAAGCTCTAACGAACAGGGAAGAGACCCAGTACTTC

d_gene: NA
abundance: NA
v_gene: TRBV15
j_gene: TRBJ1-2
CDR3aa: CATSRVGGDYYGYTF
CDR3nt: TGTGCCACCAGCAGAGTGGGTGGGGACTACTATGGCTACACCTTC

d_gene: NA
abundance: NA
v_gene: TRBV30
j_gene: TRBJ1-1
CDR3aa: CAWTAGLNTEAFF
CDR3nt: TGTGCCTGGACGGCAGGCTTGAACACTGAAGCTTTCTTT

d_gene: NA
abundance: NA
v_gene: TRBV9
j_gene: TRBJ1-3
CDR3aa: CASSVVGDSGNTIYF
CDR3nt: TGTGCCAGCAGCGTAGTAGGGGACTCTGGAAACACCATATATTTT

d_gene: NA
abundance: NA
v_gene: TRBV5-6
j_gene: TRBJ1-2
CDR3aa: CASSLGGPGYGYTF
CDR3nt: TGTGCCAGCAGCTTGGGAGGCCCAGGGTATGGCTACACCTTC

d_gene: NA
abundance: NA
v_gene: TRBV4-1
j_gene: TRBJ2-7
CDR3aa: CASSQESFSYEQYF
CDR3nt: TGCGCCAGCAGCCAAGAAAGCTTCTCCTACGAGCAGTACTTC

d_gene: NA
abundance: NA
v_gene: TRBV19
j_gene: TRBJ1-5
CDR3aa: CASSSRNQPQHF
CDR3nt: TGTGCCAGTTCGTCTCGGAATCAGCCCCAGCATTTT

d_gene: NA
abundance: NA
v_gene: TRBV6-2/TRBV6-3
j_gene: TRBJ2-7
CDR3aa: CASSHGLDGYEQYF
CDR3nt: TGTGCCAGCAGTCATGGACTGGACGGCTACGAGCAGTACTTC

d_gene: TRBD1
abundance: NA
v_gene: TRBV4-3
j_gene: TRBJ2-7
CDR3aa: CASSRGQGAYEQYF
CDR3nt: TGCGCCAGCAGCCGAGGACAGGGGGCTTACGAGCAGTACTTC

d_gene: TRBD2
abundance: NA
v_gene: TRBV19
j_gene: TRBJ2-7
CDR3aa: CASSIGGALNEQYF
CDR3nt: TGTGCCAGTAGTATCGGGGGGGCTTTGAACGAGCAGTACTTC

d_gene: NA
abundance: NA
v_gene: TRBV6-5
j_gene: TRBJ2-7
CDR3aa: CAEPHKQGIYEQYF
CDR3nt: TGTGCCGAGCCTCATAAGCAGGGGATATACGAGCAGTACTTC